These 29 T cell receptor beta chains came from one sample sequenced in a study of cytomegalovirus exposure and HLA in healthy donors. In the PCR, 60 Vbeta and 13 Jbeta primers were used. Generated by immunoSEQ multiplex PCR, the TCRdb table keeps only in-frame clones and is missing some. The data show 90,000 to 120,000 clones, 65% to 75% seen once. Specimen: PBMCs. These receptors originate from a middle-aged man in good health and CMV-seropositive.

This clone occurred a few times. This chain links TRBV28 with TRBJ2-7, with TRBD2 matching over 7 bases. Trimming removed 6 bases from V and 5 bases from J; junction bases left unmatched: 7. The V gene's germline CDR1 is MDHEN and CDR2 SYDVKM. The CDR3 spans 13 residues. CDR3 loop: CASRPLAENEQYF. The CDR3 nucleotides are TGTGCCAGCAGACCTCTAGCGGAGAACGAGCAGTACTTC.

The table lists this clone with a few counts. The CDR3 nucleotides are TGTGCCAGCAGCCGACAGGTTAAAAGAGATCAGCCCCAGCATTTT. It codes for CASSRQVKRDQPQHF. V and J are TRBV11-2 and TRBJ1-5; D is possibly TRBD1 (6 bases). Trimming shortened V by 5 bases and J by 5 bases, and 16 bases separated the two germline ends. The CDR3 runs 15 residues. From germline, CDR1 is SGHAT and CDR2 FQNNGV. Full variable domain (missing parts from reference TRBV11-2 and TRBJ1-5): EAGVAQSPRYKIIEKRQSVAFWCNPISGHATLYWYQQILGQGPKLLIQFQNNGVVDDSQLPKDRFSAERLKGVDSTLKIQPAKLEDSAVYLCASSRQVKRDQPQHFGDGTRLSIL.

The V gene is TRBV6-1, the J gene TRBJ1-5, with 8 bases that match TRBD1. The junction had 5 bases not matched to a gene; V was cut back by 8 bases and J by 5 bases. This CDR3 is 13 amino acids long. Germline CDR1 and CDR2: MNHNS and SASEGT. The DNA for the CDR3 is TGTGCCAGCGCTCTGACAGGGGATCAGCCCCAGCATTTT. This gives the protein CASALTGDQPQHF.

V is TRBV5-6 and J is TRBJ1-3; tentative D call: TRBD1 (5 bases). The germline V gene encodes CDR1 SGHDT and CDR2 YYEEEE. CDR3 size: 14 residues. The germline V and J ends were trimmed by 4 bases and 3 bases, with 11 bases remaining between them. CDR3 loop: CASSLWGVGNTIYF. The CDR3 DNA reads as TGTGCCAGCAGCCTGTGGGGGGTTGGAAACACCATATATTTT.

V and J are TRBV27 and TRBJ2-7, with D uncertain. The CDR3 spans 13 residues. Trimming took off 2 bases at V and 3 bases at J, with 8 bases between the two ends. Germline V CDR1 and CDR2: MNHEY, SMNVEV (reference sequence). For the CDR3, the DNA is TGTGCCAGCAGTTTAAGTTCCGGCTACGAGCAGTACTTC. Its protein product is CASSLSSGYEQYF.

The V and J genes are TRBV20-1 and TRBJ1-2, with D hard to call. This CDR3 has 11 residues. CDR1 and CDR2 from the germline V gene are DFQATT and SNEGSKA (reference sequence). The V and J ends lost 1 base and 8 bases respectively, with 8 bases between them. This chain's CDR3 is CSARVLAGYTF. For the CDR3, the DNA is TGCAGTGCTAGAGTTCTAGCGGGCTACACCTTC.

The chain recombines TRBV7-2 with TRBJ2-1, with 15 nucleotides matching TRBD2. The CDR3 spans 15 residues. V trimming: 5 bases; J trimming: 10 bases; junction bases outside the gene matches: 6. Germline V gives CDR1 SGHTA, CDR2 FQGNSA. In DNA, the CDR3 is TGTGCCAGCAGCCGGACTAGCGGGAGGGGTGGGGAGCAGTTCTTC. Its protein is CASSRTSGRGGEQFF. Full variable domain (missing parts from reference TRBV7-2 and TRBJ2-1): GAGVSQSPSNKVTEKGKDVELRCDPISGHTALYWYRQSLGQGLEFLIYFQGNSAPDKSGLPSDRFSAERTGGSVSTLTIQRTQQEDSAVYLCASSRTSGRGGEQFFGPGTRLTVL.

The chain uses TRBV7-3 and TRBJ2-1; 8 nucleotides match TRBD1. V gave up 5 bases and J gave up 7 bases; unmatched junction bases: 10. The CDR3 is 15 residues long. CDR1 SGHTA and CDR2 FQGTGA come from the germline V gene. Written as DNA, the CDR3 is TGTGCCAGCAGCCCCCGATGGACAGGGAATAATGAGCAGTTCTTC. Amino acids: CASSPRWTGNNEQFF.

This clone was seen a handful of times. V usage is TRBV10-3 and J usage is TRBJ2-1; TRBD1 matches 9 bases. Looked up from germline, CDR1 is ENHRY and CDR2 is SYGVKD. CDR3 length equals 16 residues. The V and J ends lost 7 bases and 3 bases, in that order; junction bases with no gene match: 10. Here the CDR3 DNA reads TGTGCCATCACCAATCACAGGGGGCAAAGCTACAATGAGCAGTTCTTC. Translating gives CAITNHRGQSYNEQFF.

V usage is TRBV19 and J usage is TRBJ2-7, with 7 bases that match TRBD2. After removal of 4 bases from V and 2 bases from J, the junction contained 8 bases not matched to a gene. Germline loops: CDR1 LNHDA, CDR2 SQIVND (reference sequence). There are 15 residues in the CDR3. CDR3 sequence: CASSTSAGTPYEQYF. DNA of the CDR3: TGTGCCAGTAGTACATCAGCGGGGACCCCCTACGAGCAGTACTTC.

This clone was counted a few times. The chain carries TRBV29-1 and TRBJ2-5; a possible D gene is TRBD2 (6 bases). The germline gives CDR1 SQVTM, CDR2 ANQGSEA. This CDR3 comprises 13 residues. Trimming took 3 bases from V and 5 from J, leaving 13 bases between them. The CDR3 region has the DNA TGCAGCGTTGATCGGGGGATTGGCGAGACCCAGTACTTC. It specifies CSVDRGIGETQYF.

The V call is TRBV6-5, the J call TRBJ1-5; 10 bases fit TRBD1. The CDR3 length is 15 residues. After removal of 5 bases from V and 1 base from J, the junction contained 2 bases not matched to a gene. Germline CDR1 and CDR2: MNHEY and SVGAGI. The CDR3: CASSPGQGSNQPQHF. CDR3 nucleotide sequence: TGTGCCAGCAGTCCGGGACAGGGGAGCAATCAGCCCCAGCATTTT.

This chain uses TRBV6-6 with TRBJ2-3, with 10 bases that match TRBD1. The CDR3 has 14 amino acids. The germline CDR1 and CDR2 sequences are MNHNY and SVGAGI (reference sequence). The ends lost 6 bases at V and 5 bases at J; junction bases unmatched: 5. CDR3 DNA sequence: TGTGCCAGCAGAGACAGGGGGCATCAAGATACGCAGTATTTT. This codes for CASRDRGHQDTQYF.

This rearrangement joins TRBV5-1 to TRBJ1-2; D is perhaps TRBD1 (5 bases). Germline lookup yields CDR1 SGHRS and CDR2 YFSETQ. V gave up 2 bases and J gave up 6 bases, with 17 bases separating them. This CDR3 region has 15 residues. This CDR3 is CASSFSPGVDDGYTF. The CDR3 DNA reads TGCGCCAGCAGCTTTTCCCCGGGGGTCGACGATGGCTACACCTTC. The whole variable domain, remainder taken from reference TRBV5-1 and TRBJ1-2, is KAGVTQTPRYLIKTRGQQVTLSCSPISGHRSVSWYQQTPGQGLQFLFEYFSETQRNKGNFPGRFSGRQFSNSRSEMNVSTLELGDSALYLCASSFSPGVDDGYTFGSGTRLTVV.

The chain has TRBV30 and TRBJ2-2; no clear D gene. Looked up from germline, CDR1 is GTSNPN and CDR2 is SVGIG (reference sequence). The CDR3 has 12 residues. V was shortened by 0 bases and J by 4 bases, with 3 bases between the two germline ends. DNA of the CDR3: TGTGCCTGGAGTGTACTCACCGGGGAGCTGTTTTTT. It specifies CAWSVLTGELFF.

Written as DNA, the CDR3 is TGTGCCAGCAGTGAGAGACAGGGGGGATTTGGGGCCAACGTCCTGACTTTC. Its protein is CASSERQGGFGANVLTF. The V call is TRBV2, the J call TRBJ2-6; 9 nucleotides agree with TRBD1. The V and J ends lost 3 bases and 3 bases, in that order; junction bases with no gene match: 6. CDR1 and CDR2 from the germline V gene are SNHLY and FYNNEI. The CDR3 spans 17 residues. Using reference TRBV2 and TRBJ2-6 for the parts outside the CDR3, the full variable domain is EPEVTQTPSHQVTQMGQEVILRCVPISNHLYFYWYRQILGQKVEFLVSFYNNEISEKSEIFDDQFSVERPDGSNFTLKIRSTKLEDSAMYFCASSERQGGFGANVLTFGAGSRLTVL.

The rearrangement joins TRBV4-1 to TRBJ2-1, with 8 nucleotides matching TRBD1. The CDR3 is 15 residues long. Germline V CDR1 and CDR2: MGHRA, YSYEKL. V gave up 4 bases and J gave up 9 bases; unmatched junction bases: 11. This CDR3 is CASSPGQGPFVEQFF. Here the CDR3 DNA reads TGCGCCAGCAGCCCTGGACAGGGTCCTTTTGTTGAGCAGTTCTTC.

The chain carries TRBV5-1 and TRBJ2-7; a weak D match, TRBD1 (6 bases). Germline V gene lookup returns CDR1 SGHRS and CDR2 YFSETQ. The CDR3 loop spans 14 amino acids. V was clipped by 5 bases and J by 7 bases, with 19 bases between them. In nucleotides, the CDR3 is TGCGCCAGCAGTGCAGGGGAAACAGTCCGGGAGCAGTACTTC. Amino acid sequence: CASSAGETVREQYF.

The chain has TRBV5-6 and TRBJ2-6, with a weak D call TRBD2 (5 bases). CDR1 SGHDT and CDR2 YYEEEE come from the germline V gene. V was shortened by 5 bases and J by 1 base, with 13 bases between the two germline ends. The CDR3 contains 16 residues. DNA of the CDR3: TGTGCCAGCAGTCTTTATACGGGGTCTGGGGCCAACGTCCTGACTTTC. Translation gives CASSLYTGSGANVLTF. Supplemented by reference TRBV5-6 and TRBJ2-6, the full variable domain reads DAGVTQSPTHLIKTRGQQVTLRCSPKSGHDTVSWYQQALGQGPQFIFQYYEEEERQRGNFPDRFSGHQFPNYSSELNVNALLLGDSALYLCASSLYTGSGANVLTFGAGSRLTVL.

The gene calls are TRBV11-2 and TRBJ2-5; D might be TRBD1 (6 bases). The CDR3 sequence is 15 residues long. The V gene lost 3 bases and the J gene lost 7 bases, with 18 bases spanning the gap. Germline CDR1 is SGHAT and CDR2 is FQNNGV. The CDR3 is CASSFGTPLFGTQYF. CDR3 nucleotides: TGTGCCAGCAGCTTCGGGACACCGTTGTTTGGGACCCAGTACTTC.

The chain uses TRBV10-1 and TRBJ2-7; TRBD2 matches 14 bases. V was pared by 4 bases and J by 7 bases, with 9 bases of the junction left unmatched. From germline, CDR1 is WNHNN and CDR2 SYGVQD (reference sequence). This CDR3 is built from 16 residues. DNA of the CDR3: TGCGCCAGCAGTGTGGGACTAGCGGGAGAATTCCGGGAGCAGTACTTC. Translated: CASSVGLAGEFREQYF.

This sequence joins TRBV27 and TRBJ2-6; possibly TRBD2 for D (5 bases). V was pared by 4 bases and J by 2 bases, with 9 bases between. CDR1 MNHEY and CDR2 SMNVEV come from the germline V gene (reference sequence). This CDR3 contains 15 residues. The CDR3 region has the DNA TGTGCCAGCAGTTGGGGAGTCACTGGGGCCAACGTCCTGACTTTC. It codes for CASSWGVTGANVLTF.

The rearrangement uses TRBV6-6 and TRBJ2-5; a possible D gene is TRBD1 (8 bases). CDR1 is MNHNY and CDR2 is SVGAGI in the germline V gene (reference sequence). Trimming took off 4 bases at V and 2 bases at J, with 14 bases between the two ends. This CDR3 has 15 residues. Here the CDR3 reads CASSSNRGGQETQYF. CDR3 nucleotides: TGTGCCAGCAGTTCGAACAGGGGGGGTCAAGAGACCCAGTACTTC.

The chain couples TRBV19 to TRBJ1-1, with D maybe TRBD1 (6 bases). There are 14 residues in the CDR3. The V end lost 7 bases, the J end lost 5 bases, and 17 bases lay between the germline ends. The germline V gene has CDR1 LNHDA and CDR2 SQIVND (reference sequence). CDR3 sequence reads: CASTGGPIPTEAFF. DNA for the CDR3: TGTGCCAGTACGGGGGGCCCCATCCCAACTGAAGCTTTCTTT.

V usage is TRBV11-2 and J usage is TRBJ2-7; a possible D gene is TRBD1 (6 bases). The germline gives CDR1 SGHAT, CDR2 FQNNGV. The V gene lost 2 bases and the J gene lost 5 bases, with 7 bases spanning the gap. The CDR3 totals 12 residues. The CDR3 is CASSLSGDEQYF. The CDR3 DNA reads TGTGCCAGCAGCTTATCAGGGGACGAGCAGTACTTC.

This chain joins TRBV6-1 and TRBJ2-7; 8 nucleotides agree with TRBD1. The germline V gene encodes CDR1 MNHNS and CDR2 SASEGT. V dropped 3 bases and J dropped 4; count of bases not matched to a gene: 8. The CDR3 length is 15 residues. The CDR3 DNA follows: TGTGCCAGCAGTGACCCCCCGGGACAGGAATACGAGCAGTACGTC. Translation: CASSDPPGQEYEQYV.

The CDR3 nucleotides are TGTGCCAGCAGCGGAGGGACAGGGCATCAGCCCCAGCATTTT. This sequence encodes CASSGGTGHQPQHF. The V gene is TRBV11-2, the J gene TRBJ1-5; 9 bases align to TRBD1. V lost 5 bases to trimming and J lost 5 bases; unmatched junction nucleotides: 4. Looked up from germline, CDR1 is SGHAT and CDR2 is FQNNGV. The CDR3 is 14 residues long.

This sequence joins TRBV5-4 and TRBJ2-7; D is perhaps TRBD1 (6 bases). The germline gives CDR1 SGHNT, CDR2 YYREEE (reference sequence). The CDR3 totals 14 residues. V gave up 4 bases and J gave up 0 bases, with 11 bases separating them. The CDR3 bases are TGTGCCAGCAGCCCCTCGACAGGCTCCTACGAGCAGTACTTC. It specifies CASSPSTGSYEQYF. The full variable domain, in which reference TRBV5-4 and TRBJ2-7 provide the parts outside the CDR3, is ETGVTQSPTHLIKTRGQQVTLRCSSQSGHNTVSWYQQALGQGPQFIFQYYREEENGRGNFPPRFSGLQFPNYSSELNVNALELDDSALYLCASSPSTGSYEQYFGPGTRLTVT.

The gene calls are TRBV5-1 and TRBJ1-4; TRBD1 matches at 9 bases. Germline CDR1 is SGHRS and CDR2 is YFSETQ. J was trimmed by 6 bases and V by 2 bases; bases with no gene match: 5. The CDR3 has 15 residues. CDR3 sequence (DNA): TGCGCCAGCAGCTTACAGGGGGCGAGAGATGAAAAACTGTTTTTT. Amino acids: CASSLQGARDEKLFF.